Below, 7 T cell receptor beta chains from the same sample are listed, as sequenced in a study of control samples from healthy donors and cancer patients. Here immunoSEQ multiplex PCR was the method, and the copy in TCRdb shows in-frame clones only, minus some. The sample has 170,000 or so clones, roughly 92% seen once. Sequencing was carried out using blood. Receptor source: a woman under 30 in good health.

The rearrangement joins TRBV11-2 to TRBJ2-7; tentative D call: TRBD2 (5 bases). There are 16 residues in the CDR3. V was clipped by 0 bases and J by 6 bases, with 18 bases between them. CDR1 is SGHAT and CDR2 is FQNNGV in the germline V gene. For the CDR3, the DNA is TGTGCCAGCAGCTTAGAGTGGGGTCCCGGGAAGGGCGAGCAGTACTTC. Translating it yields CASSLEWGPGKGEQYF.

The chain has TRBV6-1 and TRBJ2-1, with D perhaps assigned TRBD1 or TRBD2 (5 bases each). CDR3 length: 17 amino acids. Germline V gene lookup returns CDR1 MNHNS and CDR2 SASEGT. Between the trimmed V and J ends, which lost 2 bases and 2 bases, there was a span of 16 bases. The CDR3 region has the DNA TGTGCCAGCAGTGAATTGGGGTGGGGGAAGGCCTACAATGAGCAGTTCTTC. It translates to CASSELGWGKAYNEQFF.

This rearrangement joins TRBV7-3 to TRBJ2-1; 12 nucleotides match TRBD2. This CDR3 has 14 amino acids. Germline V gene data show CDR1 as SGHTA and CDR2 as FQGTGA. The J segment lost 8 bases and the V segment lost 4 bases, leaving 3 bases of the junction unmatched. The CDR3 sequence: CASSSSGGVDEQFF. In DNA, the CDR3 is TGTGCCAGCAGCTCTAGCGGGGGGGTAGATGAGCAGTTCTTC.

The rearrangement links TRBV7-9 to TRBJ2-1; no reliable D call. The germline gives CDR1 SEHNR, CDR2 FQNEAQ (reference sequence). Trimming stripped 3 bases from V and 7 bases from J, with 7 bases between. CDR3 size: 12 residues. For the CDR3, the DNA is TGTGCCAGCAGCTTGGGCCGGAATGAGCAGTTCTTC. Encoded protein: CASSLGRNEQFF.

This chain connects TRBV6-2 or TRBV6-3 to TRBJ1-2; D gene uncertain. The CDR3 contains 14 residues. Looked up from germline, CDR1 is MNHEY and CDR2 is SVGEGT. V was trimmed by 6 bases and J by 3 bases, leaving 14 bases between them. DNA for the CDR3: TGTGCCAGCAGCCCCCTGCGTTGGGACTATGGCTACACCTTC. It encodes CASSPLRWDYGYTF.

The chain has TRBV11-3 and TRBJ1-3; D unclear. V was shortened by 2 bases and J by 0 bases, with 8 bases between the two germline ends. Germline-derived CDR1 and CDR2 are SGHNT and YENEEA. The CDR3 runs 15 residues. CDR3 residues: CASSLTQNSGNTIYF. Written as DNA, the CDR3 is TGTGCCAGCAGCTTAACTCAGAACTCTGGAAACACCATATATTTT.

This clone was seen once. The chain recombines TRBV5-4 with TRBJ1-5; D may be TRBD1 (5 bases). The CDR3 has 18 amino acids. Germline lookup yields CDR1 SGHNT and CDR2 YYREEE (reference sequence). V was shortened by 2 bases and J by 4 bases, with 22 bases between the two germline ends. CDR3 residues: CASSFIIGRGQVNQPQHF. The CDR3 region has the DNA TGTGCCAGCAGCTTCATTATCGGACGGGGCCAAGTAAATCAGCCCCAGCATTTT. Variable domain in full (rest from reference TRBV5-4 and TRBJ1-5): ETGVTQSPTHLIKTRGQQVTLRCSSQSGHNTVSWYQQALGQGPQFIFQYYREEENGRGNFPPRFSGLQFPNYSSELNVNALELDDSALYLCASSFIIGRGQVNQPQHFGDGTRLSIL.